This note documents a single T cell receptor (beta chain) sequence. These data belong to a study of CD8+ T cells in alopecia areata. cDNA reverse transcribed from extracted RNA served as the sequencing template. The assay was immunoSEQ multiplex PCR, and TCRdb's table has in-frame clones only and misses some. This sample carries around 190,000 clones, about 56% of them seen once, and the ten largest clones take over 4%. In germline, CDR1 is MNHNS, CDR2 SASEGT. The ends were cut back, 2 bases at V and 6 bases at J, with 13 bases in the middle. The length of the CDR3 is 14 residues. The sequence came from a human donor in good health. The rearrangement uses TRBV6-1 and TRBJ1-2; D perhaps matches TRBD1 (6 bases). Sequenced: CD8+ T cells sorted from blood. In nucleotides, the CDR3 is TGTGCCAGCAGTGAACCCCTGGGGACAAATGGCTACACCTTC. Protein sequence: CASSEPLGTNGYTF.